This T cell receptor beta chain was identified during a study of beta chain features in type 1 diabetes. Reverse transcribing all isolated RNA meant expressed TCRB transcripts were sequenced. Reads from naive, central memory and regulatory T cell samples averaged about 3.9 million. The repertoire was sequenced with immunoSEQ multiplex PCR; TCRdb's copy has only in-frame clones and lacks some. This table has 300,000 to 400,000 clones, around 10% appearing once. From germline, CDR1 is LGHNA and CDR2 YSLEER. V was trimmed by 0 bases and J by 2 bases, leaving 13 bases between them. The CDR3 length is 16 residues. In all sorted populations, purity surpassed 98%.

This receptor was obtained from a woman aged 30 to 39 in good health. Specimen: naive CD4+ T cells from blood. The gene calls are TRBV4-3 and TRBJ1-2, with D unclear. The DNA of the CDR3 is TGCGCCAGCAGCCAAGAATATGGTCAGATAAACTATGGCTACACCTTC. This translates into CASSQEYGQINYGYTF.